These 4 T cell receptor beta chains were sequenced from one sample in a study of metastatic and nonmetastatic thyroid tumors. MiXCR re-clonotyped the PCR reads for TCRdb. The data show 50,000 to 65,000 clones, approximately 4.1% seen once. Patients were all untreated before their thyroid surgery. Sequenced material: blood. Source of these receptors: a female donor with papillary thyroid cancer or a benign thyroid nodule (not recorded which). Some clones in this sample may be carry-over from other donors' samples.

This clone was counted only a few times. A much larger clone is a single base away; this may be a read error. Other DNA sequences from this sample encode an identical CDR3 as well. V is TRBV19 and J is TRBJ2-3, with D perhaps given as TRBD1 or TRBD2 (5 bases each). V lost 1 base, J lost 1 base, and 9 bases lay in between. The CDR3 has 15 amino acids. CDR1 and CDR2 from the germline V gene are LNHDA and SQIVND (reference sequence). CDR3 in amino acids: CASSIGGFRTDTQYF. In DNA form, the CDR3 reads TGTGCCAGTAGTATAGGGGGGTTCCGCACAGATACGCAGTATTTT.

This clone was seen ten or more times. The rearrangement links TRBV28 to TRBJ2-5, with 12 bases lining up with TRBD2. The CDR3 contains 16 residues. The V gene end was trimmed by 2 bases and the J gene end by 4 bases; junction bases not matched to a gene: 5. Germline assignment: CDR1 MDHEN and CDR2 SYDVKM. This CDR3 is CASSLRLAGVGETQYF. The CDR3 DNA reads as TGTGCCAGCAGTTTACGACTAGCGGGAGTGGGAGAGACCCAGTACTTC.

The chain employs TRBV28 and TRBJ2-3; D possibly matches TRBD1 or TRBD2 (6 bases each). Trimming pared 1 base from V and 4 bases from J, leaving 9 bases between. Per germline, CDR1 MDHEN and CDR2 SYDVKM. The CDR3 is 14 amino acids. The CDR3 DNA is TGTGCCAGCAGTTTATCAGGGGAGGCAGATACGCAGTATTTT. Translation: CASSLSGEADTQYF.

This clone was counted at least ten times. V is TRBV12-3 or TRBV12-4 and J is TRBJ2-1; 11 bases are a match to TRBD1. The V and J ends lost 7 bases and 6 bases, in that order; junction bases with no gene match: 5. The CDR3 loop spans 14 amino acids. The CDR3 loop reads CASTGTGGRNEQFF. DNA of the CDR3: TGTGCCAGCACCGGGACAGGGGGTCGCAATGAGCAGTTCTTC.